This T cell receptor beta chain comes out of a study of T cells in Graves' hyperthyroidism and ophthalmopathy. Regions amplified from RNA transcripts were the TCR beta CDR3 regions. The HTBI set primed first-round TCR CDR3 RT-PCR. A single record per CDR3 protein comes from TCRdb applying MiXCR to the multiplex PCR reads. The data contain over 700,000 distinct CDR3 sequences, 38% of them singletons. CDR1 is DFQATT and CDR2 is SNEGSKA in the germline V gene (reference sequence). Germline trimming cut 6 bases from V and 0 bases from J; bases unmatched to any gene: 2. The CDR3 length is 13 residues. Study-wide results and caveats: A 13 V-J signature model discriminated ophthalmopathy versus stable hyperthyroidism.

This clonotype occurred a few times. Its antigen is currently unknown. This chain connects TRBV20-1 to TRBJ1-3; TRBD1 aligns across 7 bases. The sequenced sample was blood. The receptor was isolated from a young man with Graves' hyperthyroidism. CDR3 in DNA: TGCAGTGCCCAGGGGGACTCTGGAAACACCATATATTTT. Translated: CSAQGDSGNTIYF.